A single sample gave rise to the 7 T cell receptor beta chains below, sequenced in a study of blood T cell repertoires in COVID-19. Sequencing used immunoSEQ multiplex PCR; TCRdb keeps in-frame clones, though not all of them. The data contain roughly 170,000 clones, approximately 81% of them singletons. The specimen sequenced was PBMCs or T cells enriched from blood (not recorded which). The receptors come from a woman in her forties with acute COVID-19.

In DNA form, the CDR3 reads TGTGCCAGCAGCAAAGAGGTCCCCCCAGCGGGAGGTAACAATGAGCAGTTCTTC. This encodes CASSKEVPPAGGNNEQFF. The V gene is TRBV21-1, the J gene TRBJ2-1; the table's TRBD2 call for D was not verified on the DNA. TRBV21-1 is flagged as a pseudogene. The CDR3 spans 18 residues.

The rearrangement joins TRBV18 to TRBJ1-2; 8 nucleotides agree with TRBD1. The germline CDR1 and CDR2 sequences are KGHSH and LQKENI. Losses at the gene ends were 3 bases for V and 7 bases for J; bases not matched to a gene: 4. The CDR3 extends over 13 amino acids. CDR3: CASSPDRVSGYTF. CDR3 nucleotide sequence: TGTGCCAGCTCACCGGACAGGGTATCTGGCTACACCTTC.

This clone was counted a single time. J is TRBJ2-7 and V is TRBV6-1, with D perhaps matching TRBD1 (6 bases). Germline lookup yields CDR1 MNHNS and CDR2 SASEGT. CDR3 length: 18 residues. Trimming left V 3 bases short and J 11 bases short, with 32 bases between. CDR3 sequence reads: CASSETETGPGKSHREYF. In DNA form, the CDR3 reads TGTGCCAGCAGTGAGACCGAAACAGGGCCCGGGAAGTCACATAGGGAGTACTTC.

V gene TRBV7-9 combines with J gene TRBJ2-1; 10 bases line up with TRBD1. J lost 5 bases, V lost 5 bases, and 6 bases had no gene match. CDR1 and CDR2 (germline): SEHNR, FQNEAQ (reference sequence). This CDR3 is 15 amino acids long. The CDR3 DNA follows: TGTGCCAGCAGCCGTCCGGGACAGGGGAACAATGAGCAGTTCTTC. It specifies CASSRPGQGNNEQFF.

The J gene is TRBJ2-1, the V gene TRBV18, with D possibly matching TRBD1 (5 bases). Germline V lookup: CDR1 KGHSH, CDR2 LQKENI. This CDR3 contains 15 residues. Trimming cost V 5 bases and J 8 bases, with 19 bases left between them. In DNA, the CDR3 is TGTGCCAGCTCAGATTCCTCTGGGGCGAGCCATGAGCAGTTCTTC. Amino acid sequence: CASSDSSGASHEQFF.

This chain connects TRBV18 to TRBJ2-3; 10 bases are a match to TRBD2. Germline assignment: CDR1 KGHSH and CDR2 LQKENI. V trimming: 6 bases; J trimming: 4 bases; junction bases outside the gene matches: 10. The CDR3 sequence is 16 residues long. The CDR3 is CASSFSSGRVPDTQYF. The CDR3 DNA reads TGTGCCAGCTCGTTCTCTAGCGGGAGAGTCCCAGATACGCAGTATTTT.

The CDR3 sequence is CASSRSLPTNEKLFF. CDR3 bases: TGTGCCAGCAGCCGCAGTCTCCCAACTAATGAAAAACTGTTTTTT. The gene calls are TRBV7-9 and TRBJ1-4, with D unresolved. The CDR3 sequence is 15 residues long. CDR1 SEHNR and CDR2 FQNEAQ come from the germline V gene (reference sequence). V lost 5 bases and J 0 bases, leaving 10 bases between the germline ends.